The source of this T cell receptor beta chain is a study of blood T cell repertoires in COVID-19. Turning to the study itself: Donors in the United States, Italy and Spain gave samples during acute or convalescent COVID-19.

This clone is a singleton in its sample. Libraries were prepared by immunoSEQ multiplex PCR; TCRdb keeps only in-frame clonotypes and omits some of them. The sample yields some 87,000 clones, approximately 92% seen once. The source of this sequence is a woman aged 60-75 years with active COVID-19. The specimen was peripheral blood.

The CDR3 is CAWTVDSENTEAFF. The CDR3 DNA follows: TGTGCCTGGACCGTGGACAGTGAGAACACTGAAGCTTTCTTT. The gene calls are TRBV30 and TRBJ1-1; possible D gene TRBD1, 6 bases. The CDR3 is 14 residues long. V lost 4 bases and J 1 base, leaving 13 bases between the germline ends. Per the germline V gene, CDR1 is GTSNPN and CDR2 is SVGIG (reference sequence).